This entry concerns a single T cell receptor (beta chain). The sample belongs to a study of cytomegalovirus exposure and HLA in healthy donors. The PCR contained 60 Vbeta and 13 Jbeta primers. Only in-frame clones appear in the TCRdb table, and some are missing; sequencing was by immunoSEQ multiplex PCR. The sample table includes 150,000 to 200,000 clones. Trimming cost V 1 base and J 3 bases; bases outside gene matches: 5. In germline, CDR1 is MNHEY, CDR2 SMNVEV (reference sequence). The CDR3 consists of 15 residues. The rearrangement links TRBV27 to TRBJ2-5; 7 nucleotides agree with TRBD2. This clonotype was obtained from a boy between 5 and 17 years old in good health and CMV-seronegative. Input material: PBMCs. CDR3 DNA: TGTGCCAGCAGTTTATACCTGACTAGCAAAGAGACCCAGTACTTC. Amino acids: CASSLYLTSKETQYF.